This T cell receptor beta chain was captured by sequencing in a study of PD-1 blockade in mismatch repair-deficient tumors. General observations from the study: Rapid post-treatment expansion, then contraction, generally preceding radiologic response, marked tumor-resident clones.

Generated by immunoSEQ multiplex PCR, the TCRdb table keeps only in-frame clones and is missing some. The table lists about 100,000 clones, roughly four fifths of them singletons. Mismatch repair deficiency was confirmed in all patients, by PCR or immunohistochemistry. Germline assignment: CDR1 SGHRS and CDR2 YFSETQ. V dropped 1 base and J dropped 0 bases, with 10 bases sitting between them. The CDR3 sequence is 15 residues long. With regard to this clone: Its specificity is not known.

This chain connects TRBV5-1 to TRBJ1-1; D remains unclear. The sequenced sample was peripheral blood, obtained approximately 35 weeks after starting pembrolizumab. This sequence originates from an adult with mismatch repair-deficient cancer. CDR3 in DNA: TGCGCCAGCAGCTTGAGGGCAGCGCTGAACACTGAAGCTTTCTTT. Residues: CASSLRAALNTEAFF.